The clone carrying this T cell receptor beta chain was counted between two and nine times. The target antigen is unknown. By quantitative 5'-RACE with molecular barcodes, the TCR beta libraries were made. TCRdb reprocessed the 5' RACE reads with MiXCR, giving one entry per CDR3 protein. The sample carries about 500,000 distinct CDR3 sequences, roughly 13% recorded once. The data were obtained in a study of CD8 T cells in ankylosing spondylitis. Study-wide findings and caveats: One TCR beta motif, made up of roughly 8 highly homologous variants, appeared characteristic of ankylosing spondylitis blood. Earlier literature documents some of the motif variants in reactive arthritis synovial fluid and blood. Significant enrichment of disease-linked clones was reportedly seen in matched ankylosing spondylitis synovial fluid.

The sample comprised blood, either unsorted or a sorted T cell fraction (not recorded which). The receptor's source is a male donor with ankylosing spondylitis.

The CDR3 nucleotides read TGTGCCACCAGCAGAGATCCGCCGGGACACATAAATTCACCCCTCCACTTT. Its protein product is CATSRDPPGHINSPLHF. The chain combines TRBV15 with TRBJ1-6, with D tentatively TRBD1 (6 bases). The CDR3 totals 17 residues. Looked up from germline, CDR1 is LNHNV and CDR2 is YYDKDF (reference sequence). The V end was cut by 0 bases, the J end by 7 bases, with 16 bases between.